Below are 32 T cell receptor beta chains sequenced from a single sample in a study of human T cells and chemical hapten exposure. TCRdb re-analysed the RACE reads in MiXCR, keeping a single row per CDR3 protein. The repertoire holds 70,000 to 85,000 distinct CDR3 sequences, with 8.6% as singletons. Regarding time point: healthy volunteer bleed at 6 weeks. Before extraction, the whole blood was not fractionated, and total RNA was taken from it. Sequencing used whole blood. The receptor source for this set is a male donor in good health. Some clones in this sample may be carry-over from other donors' samples.

The chain recombines TRBV11-2 with TRBJ2-1; unclear D gene. Germline loops: CDR1 SGHAT, CDR2 FQNNGV. CDR3 length: 15 residues. Between the trimmed V and J ends, which lost 2 bases and 6 bases, there was a span of 14 bases. Here the CDR3 DNA reads TGTGCCAGCAGCTTAAGCCGGTCGGTGCCCAATGAGCAGTTCTTC. It translates to CASSLSRSVPNEQFF.

In this sample, this clonotype turned up a few times. V and J are TRBV27 and TRBJ1-2; D might be TRBD1 (6 bases). The germline V gene has CDR1 MNHEY and CDR2 SMNVEV (reference sequence). The germline V and J ends were trimmed by 3 bases and 4 bases, with 12 bases remaining between them. The CDR3 loop spans 14 amino acids. The CDR3 loop is CASSLGGRSYGYTF. The CDR3 nucleotides read TGTGCCAGCAGTTTGGGGGGGCGCAGCTATGGCTACACCTTC.

V gene TRBV29-1 combines with J gene TRBJ1-4; D ambiguous. With 5 bases removed from V and 1 base from J, the gap between germline ends came to 8 bases. Germline-derived CDR1 and CDR2 are SQVTM and ANQGSEA. This CDR3 has 13 amino acids. Here the CDR3 DNA reads TGCAGCGTTATTGCAGGAACTAATGAAAAACTGTTTTTT. Protein product: CSVIAGTNEKLFF.

This clonotype was picked up a small number of times. The J gene is TRBJ2-1, the V gene TRBV20-1; TRBD1 agrees at 10 bases. The CDR3 has 16 residues. Germline lookup yields CDR1 DFQATT and CDR2 SNEGSKA (reference sequence). V lost 6 bases to trimming and J lost 8 bases; unmatched junction nucleotides: 16. CDR3 sequence reads: CSASDLLRTGGDEQFF. The CDR3 DNA sequence: TGCAGTGCGAGTGACCTTCTCCGGACAGGGGGGGATGAGCAGTTCTTC.

The CDR3 here is CASRRAGGYTDTQYF. The CDR3 nucleotides read TGTGCCAGCAGAAGGGCGGGGGGATACACAGATACGCAGTATTTT. V gene TRBV7-2 combines with J gene TRBJ2-3, with 8 nucleotides matching TRBD2. This CDR3 region has 15 residues. Germline CDR1 and CDR2: SGHTA and FQGNSA. V trimming: 6 bases; J trimming: 2 bases; junction bases outside the gene matches: 7.

Worth noting for this clonotype: The germline gene is not matched at one end of the junction; a read error may be the cause. The chain carries TRBV7-2 and TRBJ2-7; 7 nucleotides agree with TRBD1. The CDR3 covers 15 residues. CDR1 is SGHTA, CDR2 FQGNSA, per germline. The CDR3 DNA reads TGTGCCAGCAGTTTAGGGGGACAGCTATTCTACGAGCAGTACTTC. Encoded protein: CASSLGGQLFYEQYF.

The rearrangement links TRBV18 to TRBJ2-3; D may be TRBD2 (6 bases). The ends were cut back, 6 bases at V and 2 bases at J, with 12 bases in the middle. The germline V gene has CDR1 KGHSH and CDR2 LQKENI. The CDR3 has 14 amino acids. The CDR3 nucleotides are TGTGCCAGCTCGGCGCCGGGGGTCACAGATACGCAGTATTTT. This gives the protein CASSAPGVTDTQYF. The whole variable domain, filled in from reference TRBV18 and TRBJ2-3, reads NAGVMQNPRHLVRRRGQEARLRCSPMKGHSHVYWYRQLPEEGLKFMVYLQKENIIDESGMPKERFSAEFPKEGPSILRIQQVVRGDSAAYFCASSAPGVTDTQYFGPGTRLTVL.

The V call is TRBV20-1, the J call TRBJ2-3; the match to TRBD2 covers 9 bases. CDR3 length: 17 amino acids. V shed 2 bases and J 2 bases; nucleotides not matched to a gene: 11. Germline V gene lookup returns CDR1 DFQATT and CDR2 SNEGSKA (reference sequence). The CDR3 nucleotides are TGCAGTGCTAGACGGGTTAGCGGGGGCCTAATCACAGATACGCAGTATTTT. This encodes CSARRVSGGLITDTQYF.

This clonotype was counted ten times or more. The genes are TRBV4-3 and TRBJ2-7, with D perhaps given as TRBD1 or TRBD2 (6 bases each). The CDR3 extends over 18 amino acids. Germline assignment: CDR1 LGHNA and CDR2 YSLEER. The germline V and J ends were trimmed by 1 base and 0 bases, with 19 bases remaining between them. CDR3 coding DNA: TGCGCCAGCAGCCAAGGGGTTCCAGGGGAGGCAGGCTCCTACGAGCAGTACTTC. It specifies CASSQGVPGEAGSYEQYF.

The chain is built from TRBV5-1 and TRBJ2-3; a possible D gene is TRBD1 (5 bases). The CDR3 is 14 amino acids. CDR1 is SGHRS and CDR2 is YFSETQ in the germline V gene. Between the trimmed V and J ends, which lost 0 bases and 3 bases, there was a span of 8 bases. As DNA, the CDR3 is TGCGCCAGCAGCTTGGACCAGGGAACAGATACGCAGTATTTT. Translation gives CASSLDQGTDTQYF. The entire variable domain, with the rest obtained from reference TRBV5-1 and TRBJ2-3, is as follows: KAGVTQTPRYLIKTRGQQVTLSCSPISGHRSVSWYQQTPGQGLQFLFEYFSETQRNKGNFPGRFSGRQFSNSRSEMNVSTLELGDSALYLCASSLDQGTDTQYFGPGTRLTVL.

The chain joins TRBV7-2 to TRBJ2-5; D unclear. The CDR3 totals 14 residues. CDR1 and CDR2 from the germline V gene are SGHTA and FQGNSA. Between the trimmed V and J ends, which lost 4 bases and 1 base, there was a span of 10 bases. CDR3 nucleotides: TGTGCCAGCAGCTCCCCCCTGGTCCAAGAGACCCAGTACTTC. This gives the protein CASSSPLVQETQYF.

Many counts were recorded for this clonotype. The chain joins TRBV20-1 to TRBJ2-1, with a possible D match to TRBD1 (7 bases). V shed 3 bases and J shed 6 bases, with 12 bases lying between them. CDR3 length: 13 amino acids. Germline assignment: CDR1 DFQATT and CDR2 SNEGSKA (reference sequence). The CDR3 DNA sequence: TGCAGTGCTAGGGAGCAGGGGGGCAATGAGCAGTTCTTC. Translation: CSAREQGGNEQFF.

Many counts were recorded for this clonotype. J is TRBJ1-2 and V is TRBV6-5; D not certain. Trimming pared 0 bases from V and 5 bases from J, leaving 7 bases between. From germline, CDR1 is MNHEY and CDR2 SVGAGI. This CDR3 region has 13 residues. CDR3 residues: CASSYSISYGYTF. CDR3 DNA sequence: TGTGCCAGCAGTTACTCGATCAGTTATGGCTACACCTTC.

This chain links TRBV3-1 with TRBJ1-2; no reliable D call. This CDR3 contains 15 residues. Trimming took 3 bases from V and 2 from J, leaving 13 bases between them. Germline loops: CDR1 LGHDT, CDR2 YNNKEL (reference sequence). Written as DNA, the CDR3 is TGTGCCAGCAGCCAGCCCCGGACGGGGAACTATGGCTACACCTTC. Its translation is CASSQPRTGNYGYTF.

The chain carries TRBV29-1 and TRBJ2-3; 13 nucleotides agree with TRBD2. This CDR3 spans 17 amino acids. V dropped 7 bases and J dropped 0; count of bases not matched to a gene: 10. Germline V gene data show CDR1 as SQVTM and CDR2 as ANQGSEA. As DNA, the CDR3 is TGCAGCGGACTAGCGGGGGGCCCCCCGGGTAGCACAGATACGCAGTATTTT. Its translation: CSGLAGGPPGSTDTQYF.

The chain is built from TRBV12-3 or TRBV12-4 and TRBJ2-3; 12 bases line up with TRBD2. There are 20 residues in the CDR3. V dropped 5 bases and J dropped 3; count of bases not matched to a gene: 18. The CDR3 sequence: CASSTQLTSGGYQATDTQYF. CDR3 in DNA: TGTGCCAGCAGTACCCAACTGACTAGCGGGGGTTACCAGGCGACAGATACGCAGTATTTT.

At least ten counts were recorded for this clonotype. The chain links TRBV7-9 to TRBJ1-1, with 8 bases aligning to TRBD1. The ends lost 5 bases at V and 10 bases at J; junction bases unmatched: 12. This CDR3 is built from 14 residues. CDR1 SEHNR and CDR2 FQNEAQ come from the germline V gene (reference sequence). The CDR3 DNA follows: TGTGCCAGCAGCCCACAGACAGGGGTGGCTATAGCTTTCTTT. It is translated as CASSPQTGVAIAFF.

This clonotype was seen more than once but under ten times. The gene calls are TRBV20-1 and TRBJ2-3, with 13 bases identical to TRBD2. Trimming cost V 1 base and J 4 bases; bases outside gene matches: 5. The CDR3 extends over 16 amino acids. From germline, CDR1 is DFQATT and CDR2 SNEGSKA (reference sequence). The CDR3 spells CSARAPGLAGPDTQYF. CDR3 nucleotides: TGCAGTGCTAGAGCACCGGGACTAGCGGGACCAGATACGCAGTATTTT.

A note on this clonotype: One junction end disagrees with the germline gene, perhaps due to a read error. V gene TRBV27 combines with J gene TRBJ2-5; the match to TRBD2 covers 8 bases. Per the germline V gene, CDR1 is MNHEY and CDR2 is SMNVEV (reference sequence). This CDR3 spans 15 amino acids. The CDR3 here is CDSSSPKRERGTQYF. The CDR3 DNA reads as TGTGACAGCAGTTCTCCGAAGCGGGAGAGGGGGACCCAGTACTTC.

This clonotype has only a few counts. The genes are TRBV12-3 or TRBV12-4 and TRBJ1-5, with a tentative D call TRBD1 (5 bases). CDR3 length equals 12 residues. The V gene lost 7 bases and the J gene lost 5 bases, with 9 bases spanning the gap. The CDR3, as DNA: TGTGCCAGCAAGGGGCCGGATCAGCCCCAGCATTTT. It translates to CASKGPDQPQHF.

This clonotype was picked up a small number of times. V is TRBV7-9 and J is TRBJ1-5; unclear D gene. There are 13 residues in the CDR3. The V and J ends lost 5 bases and 7 bases respectively, with 12 bases between them. From germline, CDR1 is SEHNR and CDR2 FQNEAQ (reference sequence). The CDR3 nucleotides read TGTGCCAGCAGCCCCTTGACTGGGCAGCCCCAGCATTTT. Amino acids: CASSPLTGQPQHF.

The V gene is TRBV28, the J gene TRBJ1-2, with 9 bases aligning to TRBD1. Germline values: CDR1 MDHEN, CDR2 SYDVKM. This CDR3 spans 15 amino acids. The J segment lost 2 bases and the V segment lost 6 bases, leaving 7 bases of the junction unmatched. The CDR3 reads CASRPTGQGNYGYTF. DNA for the CDR3: TGTGCCAGCAGACCGACTGGACAGGGGAACTATGGCTACACCTTC.

This clonotype was detected a few times. The chain recombines TRBV7-9 with TRBJ2-3; 10 bases match TRBD2. V shed 8 bases, J shed 0 bases, and the junction held 5 bases outside the gene matches. The CDR3 loop spans 15 amino acids. Germline assignment: CDR1 SEHNR and CDR2 FQNEAQ (reference sequence). The CDR3 is CASLAGETSTDTQYF. The CDR3 nucleotides are TGTGCCAGCCTAGCGGGGGAGACTAGCACAGATACGCAGTATTTT.

The J gene is TRBJ2-2, the V gene TRBV7-6, with 8 bases matching TRBD1. The germline V gene encodes CDR1 SGHVS and CDR2 FNYEAQ. The CDR3 extends over 17 amino acids. Trimming cost V 2 bases and J 4 bases; bases outside gene matches: 9. CDR3 nucleotides: TGTGCCAGCAGCTTAAGGTCGCAGGGGGCGTCCACCGGGGAGCTGTTTTTT. Protein product: CASSLRSQGASTGELFF.

The chain carries TRBV2 and TRBJ2-6; possibly TRBD1 for D (6 bases). The CDR3 extends over 17 amino acids. Germline-derived CDR1 and CDR2 are SNHLY and FYNNEI. V was trimmed by 6 bases and J by 0 bases, leaving 15 bases between them. The CDR3 sequence is CASRNRVPHSGANVLTF. The CDR3 bases are TGTGCCAGCAGGAACAGGGTCCCTCACTCTGGGGCCAACGTCCTGACTTTC.

A few counts support this clonotype. The rearrangement links TRBV27 to TRBJ1-4; D gene unclear. The V end was cut by 6 bases, the J end by 4 bases, with 3 bases between. Per germline, CDR1 MNHEY and CDR2 SMNVEV (reference sequence). The CDR3 totals 11 residues. CDR3 DNA sequence: TGTGCCAGCAGACGTAATGAAAAACTGTTTTTT. Its translation: CASRRNEKLFF.

In DNA form, the CDR3 reads TGTGCCAGCAGCCCAAATGGACAGGTTGAAGCTTTCTTT. Translation: CASSPNGQVEAFF. The chain carries TRBV7-3 and TRBJ1-1, with 7 positions matching TRBD1. Germline-derived CDR1 and CDR2 are SGHTA and FQGTGA. The CDR3 runs to 13 residues. Germline trimming cut 5 bases from V and 7 bases from J; bases unmatched to any gene: 7. The full variable domain, its missing parts supplied by reference TRBV7-3 and TRBJ1-1, is GAGVSQTPSNKVTEKGKYVELRCDPISGHTALYWYRQSLGQGPEFLIYFQGTGAADDSGLPNDRFFAVRPEGSVSTLKIQRTERGDSAVYLCASSPNGQVEAFFGQGTRLTVV.

The gene calls are TRBV6-2 or TRBV6-3 and TRBJ1-6; possible D gene TRBD1, 5 bases. Germline CDR1 MNHEY, CDR2 SVGEGT. Trimming shortened V by 6 bases and J by 7 bases, and 13 bases separated the two germline ends. This CDR3 has 14 residues. The CDR3 region has the DNA TGTGCCAGCAGGAGGGACGGGGCAAATTCACCCCTCCACTTT. The encoded protein is CASRRDGANSPLHF.

The rearrangement links TRBV27 to TRBJ2-7; D not certain. Germline V gene sequence: CDR1 MNHEY, CDR2 SMNVEV (reference sequence). The V end was cut by 0 bases, the J end by 0 bases, with 3 bases between. The CDR3 has 13 amino acids. Here the CDR3 reads CASSLSRSYEQYF. CDR3 sequence (DNA): TGTGCCAGCAGTTTATCTCGCTCCTACGAGCAGTACTTC.

J is TRBJ1-1 and V is TRBV7-2, with a possible D match to TRBD1 (5 bases). The CDR3 has 16 residues. V lost 2 bases and J lost 0, with 13 bases in between. In germline, CDR1 is SGHTA, CDR2 FQGNSA. In nucleotides, the CDR3 is TGTGCCAGCAGCTTATGGGCAGGGTTTGTGAACACTGAAGCTTTCTTT. It specifies CASSLWAGFVNTEAFF.

This clonotype was counted only a few times. CDR3 loop: CSVAGTRSRHQETQYF. DNA of the CDR3: TGCAGCGTTGCAGGCACCCGCTCGCGCCACCAAGAGACCCAGTACTTC. The chain recombines TRBV29-1 with TRBJ2-5; D unresolved. The CDR3 runs 16 residues. V was pared by 4 bases and J by 0 bases, with 18 bases between. CDR1 is SQVTM and CDR2 is ANQGSEA in the germline V gene.

This sequence joins TRBV14 and TRBJ1-1; D remains unclear. The CDR3 has 14 residues. In germline, CDR1 is SGHDN, CDR2 FVKESK. Trimming shortened V by 4 bases and J by 6 bases, and 15 bases separated the two germline ends. The CDR3 protein is CASSPRPDPPEAFF. The CDR3 region has the DNA TGTGCCAGCAGCCCTCGACCCGATCCCCCTGAAGCTTTCTTT.